The 15 T cell receptor beta chains in this list originate from one sample, sequenced in a study of T cell changes during pregnancy in multiple sclerosis. The assay was immunoSEQ multiplex PCR, and TCRdb's table has in-frame clones only and misses some. The repertoire has around 80,000 clones, just over 90% of them found once; the top ten carry 2.6%. This material consisted of peripheral blood, taken before pregnancy. The source is a female donor with multiple sclerosis, enrolled in a pregnancy study.

CDR3 amino acids: CASSLGTGSTGQETQYF. In DNA, the CDR3 is TGCGCCAGCAGCTTGGGGACAGGGTCAACGGGCCAAGAGACCCAGTACTTC. V and J are TRBV5-1 and TRBJ2-5, with 8 bases fitting TRBD1. Germline CDR1 and CDR2: SGHRS and YFSETQ. CDR3 length equals 17 residues. The J segment lost 1 base and the V segment lost 0 bases, leaving 8 bases of the junction unmatched.

The chain is built from TRBV9 and TRBJ2-3; unclear D gene. V gave up 0 bases and J gave up 2 bases, with 10 bases separating them. Germline V gene lookup returns CDR1 SGDLS and CDR2 YYNGEE. This CDR3 spans 15 amino acids. The CDR3 loop reads CASSVGTTNTDTQYF. DNA of the CDR3: TGTGCCAGCAGCGTAGGAACCACAAACACAGATACGCAGTATTTT. The entire variable domain, with the rest obtained from reference TRBV9 and TRBJ2-3, is as follows: DSGVTQTPKHLITATGQRVTLRCSPRSGDLSVYWYQQSLDQGLQFLIQYYNGEERAKGNILERFSAQQFPDLHSELNLSSLELGDSALYFCASSVGTTNTDTQYFGPGTRLTVL.

This chain connects TRBV7-9 to TRBJ2-7, with 7 bases identical to TRBD2. CDR1 SEHNR and CDR2 FQNEAQ come from the germline V gene (reference sequence). The CDR3 has 15 residues. The ends lost 0 bases at V and 3 bases at J; junction bases unmatched: 5. In nucleotides, the CDR3 is TGTGCCAGCAGCTTAGCTAGCGGGCTGAACTACGAGCAGTACTTC. Its translation: CASSLASGLNYEQYF.

The V call is TRBV7-6, the J call TRBJ1-3; no definite D call. CDR3 length: 16 residues. The V gene lost 0 bases and the J gene lost 4 bases, with 13 bases spanning the gap. CDR1 is SGHVS, CDR2 FNYEAQ, per germline. CDR3 coding DNA: TGTGCCAGCAGCTTAGCGGAGGTCGTGGGAGGAAACACCATATATTTT. This encodes CASSLAEVVGGNTIYF.

This chain joins TRBV7-8 and TRBJ2-7, with D uncertain. The germline gives CDR1 SGHVS, CDR2 FQNEAQ. The length of the CDR3 is 15 residues. V was trimmed by 5 bases and J by 5 bases, leaving 19 bases between them. CDR3 nucleotides: TGTGCCAGCAGCCCCACTCTTGACACGGCCGACGAGCAGTACTTC. Translated, it gives CASSPTLDTADEQYF.

The V gene is TRBV6-4, the J gene TRBJ2-1, with D possibly being TRBD2 (5 bases). Trimming cost V 3 bases and J 3 bases, with 12 bases left between them. Germline V gives CDR1 MRHNA, CDR2 SNTAGT. The CDR3 has 15 amino acids. DNA of the CDR3: TGTGCCAGCAGTGAAGACTACGGGAACTACAATGAGCAGTTCTTC. This codes for CASSEDYGNYNEQFF.

This chain uses TRBV7-2 with TRBJ2-7, with D possibly being TRBD2 (6 bases). The ends were cut back, 4 bases at V and 9 bases at J, with 16 bases in the middle. Germline CDR1 is SGHTA and CDR2 is FQGNSA. CDR3 length: 13 residues. The CDR3 is CASSSAGISLQYF. CDR3 sequence (DNA): TGTGCCAGCAGCTCGGCGGGAATTTCTCTGCAGTACTTC.

The sample holds one count of this clone. The rearrangement uses TRBV27 and TRBJ1-4; no firm D call. V shed 4 bases and J shed 4 bases, with 10 bases lying between them. The CDR3 runs to 14 residues. Germline V gene sequence: CDR1 MNHEY, CDR2 SMNVEV (reference sequence). Here the CDR3 DNA reads TGTGCCAGCAGTTCGCGGCCATTTAATGAAAAACTGTTTTTT. Residues: CASSSRPFNEKLFF.

V usage is TRBV6-1 and J usage is TRBJ2-1, with 9 bases identical to TRBD1. This CDR3 is 15 amino acids long. The J segment lost 2 bases and the V segment lost 6 bases, leaving 5 bases of the junction unmatched. Germline V gene lookup returns CDR1 MNHNS and CDR2 SASEGT. The CDR3 DNA sequence: TGTGCCAGCAGGAGGGACAGGGTGACCTACAATGAGCAGTTCTTC. It encodes CASRRDRVTYNEQFF.

The CDR3 reads CASSLSGTSTDTQYF. CDR3 DNA sequence: TGTGCCAGTAGTCTTAGCGGGACCAGCACAGATACGCAGTATTTT. V usage is TRBV19 and J usage is TRBJ2-3, with 8 nucleotides matching TRBD2. V lost 5 bases, J lost 0 bases, and 4 bases stayed unmatched. The CDR3 contains 15 residues. CDR1 and CDR2 (germline): LNHDA, SQIVND (reference sequence).

The CDR3 DNA reads TGTGCCAGCAGCTATAGGGGACAGGCGAATTCCTACGAGCAGTACTTC. Amino acid sequence: CASSYRGQANSYEQYF. The chain couples TRBV7-2 to TRBJ2-7, with 8 bases matching TRBD1. With V trimmed by 4 bases and J by 1 base, 9 bases remained unmatched. Germline-derived CDR1 and CDR2 are SGHTA and FQGNSA. The CDR3 contains 16 residues.

The rearrangement links TRBV5-6 to TRBJ2-1, with 11 bases fitting TRBD2. The germline CDR1 and CDR2 sequences are SGHDT and YYEEEE. V lost 5 bases and J lost 6; bases outside the gene matches: 4. The CDR3 runs 14 residues. The chain's CDR3 is CASRRSGRANEQFF. The CDR3 nucleotides are TGTGCCAGCAGGCGTAGCGGGAGGGCCAATGAGCAGTTCTTC.

J is TRBJ2-7 and V is TRBV7-9; D is perhaps TRBD1 (6 bases). The CDR3 spans 14 residues. V was trimmed by 1 base and J by 6 bases, leaving 13 bases between them. Germline V gene sequence: CDR1 SEHNR, CDR2 FQNEAQ (reference sequence). CDR3 sequence: CASSLDRVAGEQYF. The CDR3 DNA reads TGTGCCAGCAGCTTAGACAGGGTGGCGGGCGAGCAGTACTTC.

Here the CDR3 reads CASRDRGENEKLFF. DNA of the CDR3: TGTGCCAGTAGGGACAGGGGAGAAAATGAAAAACTGTTTTTT. The V call is TRBV19, the J call TRBJ1-4, with TRBD1 matching 9 bases. Looked up from germline, CDR1 is LNHDA and CDR2 is SQIVND (reference sequence). The CDR3 is made up of 14 amino acids. V was pared by 6 bases and J by 5 bases, with 4 bases of the junction left unmatched.

This clone was detected only once. V usage is TRBV7-9 and J usage is TRBJ1-5; 7 bases line up with TRBD1. The CDR3 is 17 residues long. Germline loops: CDR1 SEHNR, CDR2 FQNEAQ (reference sequence). The V segment lost 1 base and the J segment 0 bases; nucleotides outside the gene matches: 6. CDR3: CASSLVRGPYSNQPQHF. DNA for the CDR3: TGTGCCAGCAGCTTAGTAAGGGGGCCGTATAGCAATCAGCCCCAGCATTTT.